A few counts support the clone carrying this T cell receptor (beta chain). The blood sample was taken at first hyperthyroidism diagnosis, before any ophthalmopathy symptoms. It was RNA transcripts that yielded the amplified TCR beta CDR3 regions. When the TCR CDR3 underwent first-round RT-PCR, the HTBI primer set was used. TCRdb processed the multiplex PCR reads anew with MiXCR; each CDR3 protein has one entry. The sample includes some 600,000 distinct CDR3 sequences, about 14% seen only once; the top ten take 5.8%. These data are taken from a study of T cells in Graves' hyperthyroidism and ophthalmopathy. Germline V gene data show CDR1 as SGHAT and CDR2 as FQNNGV. The CDR3 covers 15 residues. V lost 6 bases, J lost 3 bases, and 6 bases stayed unmatched.

The origin of this receptor is a woman aged 30 to 39 with Graves' hyperthyroidism that later progressed to Graves' ophthalmopathy. Sequenced sample: blood. The rearrangement joins TRBV11-2 to TRBJ2-3, with 10 bases lining up with TRBD2. This CDR3 reads CASSPSGSITDTQYF. CDR3 DNA: TGTGCCAGCAGTCCTAGCGGGAGTATAACAGATACGCAGTATTTT.